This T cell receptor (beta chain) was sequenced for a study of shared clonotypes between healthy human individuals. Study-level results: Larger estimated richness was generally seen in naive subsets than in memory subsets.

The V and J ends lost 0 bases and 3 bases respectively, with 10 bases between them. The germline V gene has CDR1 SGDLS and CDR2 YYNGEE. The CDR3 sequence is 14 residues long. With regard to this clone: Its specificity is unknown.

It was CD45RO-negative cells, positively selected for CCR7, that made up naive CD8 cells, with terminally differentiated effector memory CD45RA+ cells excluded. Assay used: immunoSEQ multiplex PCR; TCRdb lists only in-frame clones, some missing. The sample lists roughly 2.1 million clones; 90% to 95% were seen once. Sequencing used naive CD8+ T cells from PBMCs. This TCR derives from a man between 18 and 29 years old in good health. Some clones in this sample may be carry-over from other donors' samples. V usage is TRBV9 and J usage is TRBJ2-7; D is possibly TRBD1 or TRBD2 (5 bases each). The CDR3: CASSVGGNDYEQYF. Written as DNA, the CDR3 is TGTGCCAGCAGCGTAGGGGGGAACGACTACGAGCAGTACTTC. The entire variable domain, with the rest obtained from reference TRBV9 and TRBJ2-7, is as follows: DSGVTQTPKHLITATGQRVTLRCSPRSGDLSVYWYQQSLDQGLQFLIQYYNGEERAKGNILERFSAQQFPDLHSELNLSSLELGDSALYFCASSVGGNDYEQYFGPGTRLTVT.